The 13 T cell receptor beta chains reported below all come from one sample, sequenced in a study of blood T cell repertoires in COVID-19. Using immunoSEQ multiplex PCR, the repertoire was profiled, and TCRdb retains in-frame clones only, with some absent. The sample includes around 60,000 clones, 70% to 90% of them seen just once. What was sequenced was peripheral blood. Every receptor here comes from a human donor in a cohort sampled during active COVID-19.

The rearrangement joins TRBV28 to TRBJ2-7; D gene ambiguous. The CDR3 length is 11 residues. The V end was cut by 5 bases, the J end by 6 bases, with 8 bases between. The germline gives CDR1 MDHEN, CDR2 SYDVKM. The CDR3 DNA follows: TGTGCCAGCAGTCTCCAGATCGAGCAGTACTTC. Translating it yields CASSLQIEQYF.

The CDR3 DNA is TGTGCCAGCACCGAGTCCGCTAACTATGGCTACACCTTC. It yields the protein CASTESANYGYTF. This chain uses TRBV7-2 with TRBJ1-2; D is undetermined. CDR1 SGHTA and CDR2 FQGNSA come from the germline V gene. Trimming left V 7 bases short and J 0 bases short, with 9 bases between. The CDR3 is 13 amino acids.

The chain combines TRBV6-2 or TRBV6-3 with TRBJ2-7, with 16 bases that match TRBD2. CDR3 size: 19 residues. The ends lost 5 bases at V and 0 bases at J; junction bases unmatched: 10. In germline, CDR1 is MNHEY, CDR2 SVGEGT. The CDR3 here is CASSTGTSGGAVLSYEQYF. The CDR3 region has the DNA TGTGCCAGCAGTACCGGGACTAGCGGGGGGGCCGTTCTCTCCTACGAGCAGTACTTC.

This clone has a single count. The chain recombines TRBV28 with TRBJ1-5, with a possible D match to TRBD1 (5 bases). The germline CDR1 and CDR2 sequences are MDHEN and SYDVKM. V lost 6 bases and J 1 base, leaving 25 bases between the germline ends. This CDR3 contains 19 residues. CDR3 protein: CASSSGGRGYRASNQPQHF. CDR3 DNA: TGTGCCAGCAGCTCTGGGGGGAGGGGTTACCGCGCAAGCAATCAGCCCCAGCATTTT.

The chain links TRBV9 to TRBJ2-1; possible D gene TRBD2, 6 bases. The CDR3 spans 15 residues. The germline V gene has CDR1 SGDLS and CDR2 YYNGEE. Trimming cost V 3 bases and J 1 base, with 11 bases left between them. CDR3 residues: CASSGGVTSYNEQFF. For the CDR3, the DNA is TGTGCCAGCAGCGGCGGGGTTACTTCCTACAATGAGCAGTTCTTC.

CDR3 amino acids: CASSHDLGQDNQPQHF. The DNA of the CDR3 is TGTGCCAGCAGCCATGACCTCGGACAGGACAATCAGCCCCAGCATTTT. The rearrangement links TRBV4-2 to TRBJ1-5, with 7 nucleotides matching TRBD1. In germline, CDR1 is LGHNA, CDR2 YNFKEQ. The CDR3 contains 16 residues. The trim removed 3 bases at V and 3 bases at J, leaving 8 bases unmatched.

V gene TRBV7-2 combines with J gene TRBJ2-1; 11 bases align to TRBD2. Unmatched junction bases numbered 12, after V lost 3 bases and J lost 2 bases. CDR3 length: 19 amino acids. Germline assignment: CDR1 SGHTA and CDR2 FQGNSA. This CDR3 reads CASSLYGPIAGGPYNEQFF. CDR3 DNA sequence: TGTGCCAGCAGCTTGTACGGCCCCATAGCGGGAGGGCCCTACAATGAGCAGTTCTTC.

This clone was observed once. The V and J genes are TRBV6-1 and TRBJ2-5; 11 nucleotides line up with TRBD2. V lost 1 base to trimming and J lost 2 bases; unmatched junction nucleotides: 0. The germline V gene encodes CDR1 MNHNS and CDR2 SASEGT. The CDR3 is 15 amino acids. The CDR3 sequence: CASSEVAGGQETQYF. The DNA for the CDR3 is TGTGCCAGCAGTGAAGTAGCGGGGGGGCAAGAGACCCAGTACTTC.

The chain combines TRBV24-1 with TRBJ2-1; D ambiguous. Germline CDR1 KGHDR, CDR2 SFDVKD. The CDR3 consists of 16 residues. V gave up 2 bases and J gave up 0 bases, with 10 bases separating them. The CDR3: CATSDSRLSSYNEQFF. The CDR3 DNA is TGTGCCACCAGTGATTCTCGACTCAGCTCCTACAATGAGCAGTTCTTC.

This sequence joins TRBV30 and TRBJ1-6; D is unresolved. Trimming took 4 bases from V and 8 from J, leaving 9 bases between them. This CDR3 contains 12 residues. Germline V gene lookup returns CDR1 GTSNPN and CDR2 SVGIG (reference sequence). CDR3 protein: CAWTPPDSPLHF. CDR3 nucleotide sequence: TGTGCCTGGACCCCCCCGGATTCACCCCTCCACTTT.

This clone occurred once. This sequence joins TRBV25-1 and TRBJ2-7, with D possibly TRBD2 on 5 matching bases. The ends were cut back, 9 bases at V and 4 bases at J, with 16 bases in the middle. CDR1 and CDR2 from the germline V gene are MGHDK and SYGVNS. This CDR3 has 13 amino acids. Written as DNA, the CDR3 is TGTGCCAGGGAGGATCTCGCGATTTACGAGCAGTACTTC. Protein: CAREDLAIYEQYF.

This chain joins TRBV19 and TRBJ2-2; TRBD2 matches at 9 bases. CDR3 length: 18 residues. Per the germline V gene, CDR1 is LNHDA and CDR2 is SQIVND (reference sequence). V lost 5 bases and J lost 6; bases outside the gene matches: 16. Here the CDR3 reads CASSPETSGWGRPGELFF. CDR3 sequence (DNA): TGTGCCAGTAGTCCCGAGACTAGCGGCTGGGGTCGGCCCGGGGAGCTGTTTTTT.

V and J are TRBV18 and TRBJ2-6; tentatively, D is TRBD1 (6 bases). CDR1 and CDR2 from the germline V gene are KGHSH and LQKENI. The CDR3 length is 19 residues. Between the trimmed V and J ends, which lost 3 bases and 10 bases, there was a span of 28 bases. Here the CDR3 DNA reads TGTGCCAGCTCACCTACCCTCCCTCATACGGGACAAAAGGATAACGTCCTGACTTTC. It encodes CASSPTLPHTGQKDNVLTF.